The sequence of this TCR beta chain was determined in a study of shared clonotypes between healthy human individuals. Overall study context: A couple of women and a few men aged 18 to 49 served as donors. General study results and limits: Despite large depth, rarefaction showed incomplete sorted-subset sequencing. The sharing of 5% to 5.5% of naive CD4 clonotypes was seen across a few donors.

With respect to this clone: As yet, its antigen is unknown.

Germline V gene lookup returns CDR1 MNHEY and CDR2 SMNVEV (reference sequence). Unmatched junction bases numbered 5, after V lost 5 bases and J lost 1 base. CDR3 length: 16 amino acids. Naive CD8 cells comprised CD45RO-negative, CCR7-positively selected cells, excluding terminally differentiated effector memory CD45RA+ cells. The material for each subset, its genomic DNA, was split evenly across several immunoSEQ plates. Sequencing used immunoSEQ multiplex PCR; TCRdb keeps in-frame clones, though not all of them. The table lists just over 2,000,000 clones, around 96% of them singletons. The chain joins TRBV27 to TRBJ2-1, with 10 positions matching TRBD2. The sequenced material came from naive CD8+ T cells sorted from blood. This receptor was identified in a man aged 18 to 35 in good health. CDR3 DNA: TGTGCCAGCAGTCCGAAAGCGGGAGGGTCCTACAATGAGCAGTTCTTC. It translates to CASSPKAGGSYNEQFF.